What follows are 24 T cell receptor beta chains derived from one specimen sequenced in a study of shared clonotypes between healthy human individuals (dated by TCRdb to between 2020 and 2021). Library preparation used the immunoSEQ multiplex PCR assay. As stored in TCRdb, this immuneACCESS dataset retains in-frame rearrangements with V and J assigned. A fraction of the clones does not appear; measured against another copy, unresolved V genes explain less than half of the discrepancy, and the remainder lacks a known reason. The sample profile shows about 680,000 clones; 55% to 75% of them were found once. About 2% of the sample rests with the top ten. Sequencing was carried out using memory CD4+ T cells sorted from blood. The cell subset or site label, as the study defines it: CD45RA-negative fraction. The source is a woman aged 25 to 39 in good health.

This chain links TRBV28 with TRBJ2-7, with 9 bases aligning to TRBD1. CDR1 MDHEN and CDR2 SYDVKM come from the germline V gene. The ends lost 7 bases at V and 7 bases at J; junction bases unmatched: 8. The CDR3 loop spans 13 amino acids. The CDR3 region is CASTGGQGYEQYF. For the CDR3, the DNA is TGTGCCAGCACAGGGGGACAGGGCTATGAGCAGTACTTC.

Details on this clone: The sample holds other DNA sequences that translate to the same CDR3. The CDR3 sequence is CASGTTDTQYF. CDR3 in DNA: TGTGCTAGTGGGACCACAGATACGCAGTATTTT. The chain links TRBV12-5 to TRBJ2-3, with unresolved D. The V gene lost 6 bases and the J gene lost 2 bases, with 3 bases spanning the gap. Germline assignment: CDR1 LGHNT and CDR2 FRNRAP. The CDR3 loop spans 11 amino acids.

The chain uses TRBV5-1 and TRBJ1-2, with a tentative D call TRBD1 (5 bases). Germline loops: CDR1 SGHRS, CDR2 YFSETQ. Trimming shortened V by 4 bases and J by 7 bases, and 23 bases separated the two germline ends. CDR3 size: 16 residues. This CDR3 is CASSRTPGPQTGGYTF. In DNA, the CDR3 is TGCGCCAGCAGCCGGACACCGGGACCGCAAACAGGTGGCTACACCTTC.

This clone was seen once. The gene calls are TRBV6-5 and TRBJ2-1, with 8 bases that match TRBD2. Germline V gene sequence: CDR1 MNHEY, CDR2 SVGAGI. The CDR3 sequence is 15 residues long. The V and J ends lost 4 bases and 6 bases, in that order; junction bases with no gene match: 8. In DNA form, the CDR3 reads TGTGCCAGCAGTTGGGGACTAGACTCTTCCAATGAGCAGTTCTTC. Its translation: CASSWGLDSSNEQFF.

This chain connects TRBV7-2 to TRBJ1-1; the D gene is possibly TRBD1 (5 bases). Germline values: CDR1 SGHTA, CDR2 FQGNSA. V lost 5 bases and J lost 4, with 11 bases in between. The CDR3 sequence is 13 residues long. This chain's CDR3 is CASSQGGGTEAFF. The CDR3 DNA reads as TGTGCCAGCAGCCAGGGCGGGGGCACTGAAGCTTTCTTT.

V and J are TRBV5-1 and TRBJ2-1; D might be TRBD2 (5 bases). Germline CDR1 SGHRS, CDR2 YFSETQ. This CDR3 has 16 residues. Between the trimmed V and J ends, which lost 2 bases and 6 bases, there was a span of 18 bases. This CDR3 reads CASSFPSGLNGNEQFF. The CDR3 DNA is TGCGCCAGCAGCTTCCCGAGCGGCCTTAACGGCAATGAGCAGTTCTTC.

CDR3 region: CASSSAGGMADTQYF. The CDR3, as DNA: TGTGCCAGCAGTTCAGCGGGAGGAATGGCAGATACGCAGTATTTT. The chain couples TRBV6-6 to TRBJ2-3; TRBD2 matches at 9 bases. The trim removed 4 bases at V and 4 bases at J, leaving 6 bases unmatched. This CDR3 contains 15 residues. The germline CDR1 and CDR2 sequences are MNHNY and SVGAGI (reference sequence).

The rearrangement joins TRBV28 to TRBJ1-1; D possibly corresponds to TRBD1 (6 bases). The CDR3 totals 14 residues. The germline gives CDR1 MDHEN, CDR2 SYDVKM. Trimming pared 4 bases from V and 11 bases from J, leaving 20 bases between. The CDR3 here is CASSSTGGPIRAFF. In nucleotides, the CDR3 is TGTGCCAGCAGTTCGACGGGGGGCCCCATTAGGGCTTTCTTT.

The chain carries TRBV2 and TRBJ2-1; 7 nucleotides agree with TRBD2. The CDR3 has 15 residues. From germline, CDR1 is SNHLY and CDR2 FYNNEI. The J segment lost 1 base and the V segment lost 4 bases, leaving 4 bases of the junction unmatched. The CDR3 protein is CASSVSGRSYNEQFF. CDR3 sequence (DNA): TGTGCCAGCAGTGTTAGCGGGCGGTCCTACAATGAGCAGTTCTTC.

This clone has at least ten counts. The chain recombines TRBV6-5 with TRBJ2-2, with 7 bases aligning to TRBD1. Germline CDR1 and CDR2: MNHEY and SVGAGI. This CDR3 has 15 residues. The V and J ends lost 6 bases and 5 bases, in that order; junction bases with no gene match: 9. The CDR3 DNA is TGTGCCAGCAGCTCCGGGACAGTTCTTACCGGGGAGCTGTTTTTT. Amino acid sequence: CASSSGTVLTGELFF.

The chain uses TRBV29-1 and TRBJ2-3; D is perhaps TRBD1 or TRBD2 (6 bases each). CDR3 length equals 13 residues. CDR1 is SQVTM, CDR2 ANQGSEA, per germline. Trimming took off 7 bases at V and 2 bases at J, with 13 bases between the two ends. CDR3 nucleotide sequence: TGCAGCGCCGGAGGGGGAAACACAGATACGCAGTATTTT. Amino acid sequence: CSAGGGNTDTQYF.

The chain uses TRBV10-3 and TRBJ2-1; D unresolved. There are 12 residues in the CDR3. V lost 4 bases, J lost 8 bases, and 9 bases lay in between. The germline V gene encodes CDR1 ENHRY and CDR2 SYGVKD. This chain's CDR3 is CAISGSGYEQFF. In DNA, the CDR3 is TGTGCCATCAGTGGGTCCGGGTATGAGCAGTTCTTC.

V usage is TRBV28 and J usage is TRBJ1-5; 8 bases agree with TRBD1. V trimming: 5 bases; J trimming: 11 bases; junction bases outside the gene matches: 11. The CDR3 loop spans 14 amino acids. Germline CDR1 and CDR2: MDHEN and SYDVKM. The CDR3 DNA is TGTGCCAGCAGTACAGGGACAGGTCCGTTGTCCCAGCATTTT. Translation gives CASSTGTGPLSQHF.

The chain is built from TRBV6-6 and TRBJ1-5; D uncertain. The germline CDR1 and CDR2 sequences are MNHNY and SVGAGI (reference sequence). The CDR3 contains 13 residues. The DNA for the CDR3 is TGTGCTTCCCGGAGGGATAGCAATCAGCCCCAGCATTTT. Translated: CASRRDSNQPQHF.

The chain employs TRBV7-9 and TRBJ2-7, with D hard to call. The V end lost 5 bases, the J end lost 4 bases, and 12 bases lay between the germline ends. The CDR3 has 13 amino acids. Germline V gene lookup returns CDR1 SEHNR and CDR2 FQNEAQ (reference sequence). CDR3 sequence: CASSEGSGYEQYF. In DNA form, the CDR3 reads TGTGCCAGCAGCGAAGGATCGGGTTACGAGCAGTACTTC.

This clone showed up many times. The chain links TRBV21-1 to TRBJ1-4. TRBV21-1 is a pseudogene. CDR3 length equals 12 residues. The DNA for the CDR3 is TGTGCCAGCAGCAAAAGGAATGAAAAACTGTTTTTT. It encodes CASSKRNEKLFF.

The CDR3 DNA sequence: TGTGCCACCACCAGGGGGGACTTCTACGAGCAGTACTTC. Translating gives CATTRGDFYEQYF. This chain uses TRBV28 with TRBJ2-7, with TRBD1 as a possible D gene (7 bases). Germline V gives CDR1 MDHEN, CDR2 SYDVKM. V lost 10 bases to trimming and J lost 3 bases, with 16 bases between them. CDR3 length: 13 residues.

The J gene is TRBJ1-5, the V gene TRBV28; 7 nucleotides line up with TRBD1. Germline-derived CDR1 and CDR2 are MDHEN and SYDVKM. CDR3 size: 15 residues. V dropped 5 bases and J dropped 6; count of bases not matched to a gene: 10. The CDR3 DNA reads TGTGCCAGCAGTGGCTTCGACAGGGTCGGTCAGCCCCAGCATTTT. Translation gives CASSGFDRVGQPQHF. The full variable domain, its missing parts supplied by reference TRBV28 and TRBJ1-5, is DVKVTQSSRYLVKRTGEKVFLECVQDMDHENMFWYRQDPGLGLRLIYFSYDVKMKEKGDIPEGYSVSREKKERFSLILESASTNQTSMYLCASSGFDRVGQPQHFGDGTRLSIL.

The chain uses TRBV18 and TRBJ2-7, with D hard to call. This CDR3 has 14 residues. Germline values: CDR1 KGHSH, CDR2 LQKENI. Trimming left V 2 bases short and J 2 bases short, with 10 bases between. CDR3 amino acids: CASSPGTQTYEQYF. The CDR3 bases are TGTGCCAGCTCACCAGGAACCCAGACCTACGAGCAGTACTTC.

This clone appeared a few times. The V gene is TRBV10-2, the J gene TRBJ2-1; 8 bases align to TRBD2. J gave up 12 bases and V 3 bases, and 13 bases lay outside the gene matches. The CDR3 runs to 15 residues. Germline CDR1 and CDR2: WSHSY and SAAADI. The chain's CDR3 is CASSEIGSGVRGQFF. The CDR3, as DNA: TGCGCCAGCAGTGAAATCGGTAGCGGGGTGAGGGGGCAGTTCTTC.

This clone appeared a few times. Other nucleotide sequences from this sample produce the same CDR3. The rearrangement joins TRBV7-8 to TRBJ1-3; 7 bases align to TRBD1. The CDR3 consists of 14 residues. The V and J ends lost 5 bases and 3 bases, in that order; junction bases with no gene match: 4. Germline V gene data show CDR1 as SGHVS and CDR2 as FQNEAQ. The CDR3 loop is CASSPQGFGNTIYF. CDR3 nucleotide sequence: TGTGCCAGCAGCCCACAGGGGTTTGGAAACACCATATATTTT.

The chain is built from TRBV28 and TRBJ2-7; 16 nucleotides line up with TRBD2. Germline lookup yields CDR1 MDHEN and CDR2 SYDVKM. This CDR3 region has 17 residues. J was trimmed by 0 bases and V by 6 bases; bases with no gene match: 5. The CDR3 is CASRGLAGGRSSYEQYF. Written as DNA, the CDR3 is TGTGCCAGCAGGGGACTAGCGGGAGGGCGGAGCTCCTACGAGCAGTACTTC.

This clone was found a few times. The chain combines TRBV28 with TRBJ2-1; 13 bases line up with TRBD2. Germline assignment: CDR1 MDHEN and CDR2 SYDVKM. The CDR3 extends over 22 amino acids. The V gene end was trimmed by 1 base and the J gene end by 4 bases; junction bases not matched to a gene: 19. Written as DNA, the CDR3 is TGTGCCAGCAGTTTATTTAGTACTTGGACTAGCGGGAGTTTGAGGTTGTACAATGAGCAGTTCTTC. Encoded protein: CASSLFSTWTSGSLRLYNEQFF. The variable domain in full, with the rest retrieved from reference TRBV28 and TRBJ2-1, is DVKVTQSSRYLVKRTGEKVFLECVQDMDHENMFWYRQDPGLGLRLIYFSYDVKMKEKGDIPEGYSVSREKKERFSLILESASTNQTSMYLCASSLFSTWTSGSLRLYNEQFFGPGTRLTVL.

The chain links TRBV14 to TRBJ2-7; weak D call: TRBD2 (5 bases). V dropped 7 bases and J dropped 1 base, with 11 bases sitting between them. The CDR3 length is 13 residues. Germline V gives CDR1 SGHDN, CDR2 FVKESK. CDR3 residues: CASTGRRSYEQYF. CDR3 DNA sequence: TGTGCCAGCACGGGGAGACGGTCCTACGAGCAGTACTTC.